This TCR beta chain was captured by sequencing in a study of T cell responses to AZD1222 COVID-19 vaccine. The study, taken as a whole, reports: The study found vaccine-associated CD4 TCRs spanning spike, dominant at 160-218 and 743-854. Most donors were white British, females outnumbered males, and clonal diversity was possibly underestimated.

The CDR3 loop spans 11 amino acids. The V end was cut by 6 bases, the J end by 4 bases, with 6 bases between. Germline values: CDR1 SNHLY, CDR2 FYNNEI. As concerns this clone: Its antigen is as yet unknown.

Assay: immunoSEQ multiplex PCR; the TCRdb copy retains only in-frame clones and omits some. The sample consists of about 120,000 clones, about 90% of them appearing once. This receptor was identified in an adult in good health. This specimen consisted of peripheral blood, obtained on day 0 of MenACWY control vaccination. The chain joins TRBV2 to TRBJ1-1, with D hard to call. CDR3 DNA: TGTGCCAGCAGCACGACCACTGAAGCTTTCTTT. Translated: CASSTTTEAFF.